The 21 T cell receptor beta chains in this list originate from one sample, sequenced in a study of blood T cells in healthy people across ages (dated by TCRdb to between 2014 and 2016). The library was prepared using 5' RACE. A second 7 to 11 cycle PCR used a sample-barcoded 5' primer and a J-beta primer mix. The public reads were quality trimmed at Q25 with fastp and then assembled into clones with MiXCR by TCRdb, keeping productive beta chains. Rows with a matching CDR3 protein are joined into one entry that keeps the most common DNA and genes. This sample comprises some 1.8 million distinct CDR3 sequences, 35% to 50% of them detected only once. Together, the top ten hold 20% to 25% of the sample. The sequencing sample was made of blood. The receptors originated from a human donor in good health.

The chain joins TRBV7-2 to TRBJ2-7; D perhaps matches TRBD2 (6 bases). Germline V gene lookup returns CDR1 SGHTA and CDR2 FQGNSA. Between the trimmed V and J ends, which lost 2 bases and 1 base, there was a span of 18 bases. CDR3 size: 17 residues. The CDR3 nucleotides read TGTGCCAGCAGCTTATTGGGCGCGGGGTCTTCTTCCTACGAGCAGTACTTC. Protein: CASSLLGAGSSSYEQYF.

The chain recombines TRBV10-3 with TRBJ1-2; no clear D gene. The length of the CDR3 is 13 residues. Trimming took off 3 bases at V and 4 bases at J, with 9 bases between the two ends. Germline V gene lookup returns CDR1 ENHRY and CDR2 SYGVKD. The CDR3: CAISDVGTYGYTF. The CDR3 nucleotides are TGTGCCATCAGTGATGTGGGAACCTATGGCTACACCTTC.

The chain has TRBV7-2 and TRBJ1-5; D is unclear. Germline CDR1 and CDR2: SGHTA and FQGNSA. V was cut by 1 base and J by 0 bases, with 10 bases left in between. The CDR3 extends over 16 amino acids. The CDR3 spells CASSLEAVISNQPQHF. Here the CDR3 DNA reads TGTGCCAGCAGCTTAGAGGCAGTCATTAGCAATCAGCCCCAGCATTTT.

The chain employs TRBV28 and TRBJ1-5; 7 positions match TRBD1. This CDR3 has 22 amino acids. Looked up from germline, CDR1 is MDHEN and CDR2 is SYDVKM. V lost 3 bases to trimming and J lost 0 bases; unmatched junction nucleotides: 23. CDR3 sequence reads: CASSFGFDQTGVGSYSNQPQHF. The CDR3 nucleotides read TGTGCCAGCAGTTTCGGCTTTGACCAAACAGGGGTGGGAAGTTATAGCAATCAGCCCCAGCATTTT.

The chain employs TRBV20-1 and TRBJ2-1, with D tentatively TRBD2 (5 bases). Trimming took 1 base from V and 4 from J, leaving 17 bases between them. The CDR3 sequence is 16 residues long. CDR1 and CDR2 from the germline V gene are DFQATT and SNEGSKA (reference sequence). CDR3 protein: CSARGPPPPGYNEQFF. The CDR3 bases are TGCAGTGCTAGAGGCCCCCCACCACCGGGGTACAATGAGCAGTTCTTC.

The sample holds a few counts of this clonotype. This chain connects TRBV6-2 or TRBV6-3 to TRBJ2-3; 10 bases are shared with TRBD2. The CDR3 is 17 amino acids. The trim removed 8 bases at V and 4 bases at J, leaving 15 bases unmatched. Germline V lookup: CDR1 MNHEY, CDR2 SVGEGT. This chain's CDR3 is CASSRAGGRRFPDTQYF. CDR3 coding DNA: TGTGCCAGCTCTCGAGCGGGGGGGAGACGTTTCCCAGATACGCAGTATTTT.

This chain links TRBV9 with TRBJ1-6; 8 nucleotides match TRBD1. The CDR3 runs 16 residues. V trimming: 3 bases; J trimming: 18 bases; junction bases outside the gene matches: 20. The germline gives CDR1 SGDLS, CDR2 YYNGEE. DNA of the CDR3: TGTGCCAGCAGCGACCAGGACAGGGATCCCTCGGTCGCCCCCCACTTT. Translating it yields CASSDQDRDPSVAPHF.

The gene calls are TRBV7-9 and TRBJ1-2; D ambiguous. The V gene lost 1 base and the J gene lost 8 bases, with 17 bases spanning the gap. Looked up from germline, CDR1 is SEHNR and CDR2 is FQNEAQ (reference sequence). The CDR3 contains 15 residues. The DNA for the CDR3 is TGTGCCAGCAGCTTAGACACGGGCCGGTTCGGGGGCTACACCTTC. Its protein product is CASSLDTGRFGGYTF.

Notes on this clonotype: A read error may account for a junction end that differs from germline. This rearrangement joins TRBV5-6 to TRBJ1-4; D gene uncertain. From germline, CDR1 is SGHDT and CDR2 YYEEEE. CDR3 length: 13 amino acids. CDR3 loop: CASSGRVGEKRFF. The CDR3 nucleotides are TGTGCCAGCAGCGGGAGGGTAGGCGAAAAACGGTTTTTT.

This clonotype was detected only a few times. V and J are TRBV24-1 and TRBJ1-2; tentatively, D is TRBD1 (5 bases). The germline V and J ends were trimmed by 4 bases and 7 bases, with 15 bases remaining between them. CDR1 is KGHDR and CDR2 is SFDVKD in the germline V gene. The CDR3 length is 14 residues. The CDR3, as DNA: TGTGCCACCAGTGAGTCCGGGACCCCGATTGGCTACACCTTC. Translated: CATSESGTPIGYTF.

The CDR3 sequence: CASSLHIGYEQFF. The CDR3 DNA is TGTGCCAGCAGCCTGCACATAGGGTATGAGCAGTTCTTC. This chain uses TRBV7-2 with TRBJ2-1; no clear D. Per the germline V gene, CDR1 is SGHTA and CDR2 is FQGNSA. The CDR3 is made up of 13 amino acids. The V gene lost 5 bases and the J gene lost 8 bases, with 13 bases spanning the gap.

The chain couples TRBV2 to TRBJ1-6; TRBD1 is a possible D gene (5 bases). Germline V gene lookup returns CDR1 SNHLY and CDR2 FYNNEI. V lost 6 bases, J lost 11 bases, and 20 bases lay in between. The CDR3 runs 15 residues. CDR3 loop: CASRDHSGPLPPLHF. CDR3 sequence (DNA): TGTGCCAGCAGAGACCACTCAGGGCCCTTGCCACCCCTCCACTTT.

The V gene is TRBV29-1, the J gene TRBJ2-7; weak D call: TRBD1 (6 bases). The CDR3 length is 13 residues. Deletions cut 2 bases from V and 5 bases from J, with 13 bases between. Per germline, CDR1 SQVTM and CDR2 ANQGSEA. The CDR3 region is CSVENRVRHEQYF. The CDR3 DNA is TGCAGCGTTGAAAACAGGGTAAGACACGAGCAGTACTTC.

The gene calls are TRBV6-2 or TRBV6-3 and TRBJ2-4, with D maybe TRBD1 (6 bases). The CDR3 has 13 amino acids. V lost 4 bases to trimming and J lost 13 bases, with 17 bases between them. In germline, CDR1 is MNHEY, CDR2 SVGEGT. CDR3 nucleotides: TGTGCCAGCAGTTTACAGGGCTACAATGAGCAGTACTTC. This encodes CASSLQGYNEQYF.

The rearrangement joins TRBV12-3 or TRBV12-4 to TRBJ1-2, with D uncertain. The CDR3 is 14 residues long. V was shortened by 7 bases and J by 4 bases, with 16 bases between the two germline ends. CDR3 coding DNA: TGTGCCAGCACAACCAAGAGGGTCATCTATGGCTACACCTTC. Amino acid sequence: CASTTKRVIYGYTF.

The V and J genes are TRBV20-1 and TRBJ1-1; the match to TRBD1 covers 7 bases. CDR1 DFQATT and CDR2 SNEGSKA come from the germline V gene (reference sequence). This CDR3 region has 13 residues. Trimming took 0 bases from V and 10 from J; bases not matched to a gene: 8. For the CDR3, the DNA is TGCAGTGCTAGAGATCCCGGCAGGGGGGGAGCTTTCTTT. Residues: CSARDPGRGGAFF.

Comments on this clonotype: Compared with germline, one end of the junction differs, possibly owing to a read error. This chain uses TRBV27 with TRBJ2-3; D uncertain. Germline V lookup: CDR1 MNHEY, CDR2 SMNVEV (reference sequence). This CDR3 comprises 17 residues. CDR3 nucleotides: TGTGCCAGCAGTCCCCGTGGCTCCAGCAGTCGAACAGATACGCAGGATTTT. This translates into CASSPRGSSSRTDTQDF.

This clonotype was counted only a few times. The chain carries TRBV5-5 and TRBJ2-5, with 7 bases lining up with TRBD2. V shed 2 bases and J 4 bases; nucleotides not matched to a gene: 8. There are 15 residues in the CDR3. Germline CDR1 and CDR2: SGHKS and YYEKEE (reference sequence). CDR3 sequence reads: CASSFDGGSGETQYF. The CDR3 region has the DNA TGTGCCAGCAGCTTTGACGGGGGGAGCGGAGAGACCCAGTACTTC.

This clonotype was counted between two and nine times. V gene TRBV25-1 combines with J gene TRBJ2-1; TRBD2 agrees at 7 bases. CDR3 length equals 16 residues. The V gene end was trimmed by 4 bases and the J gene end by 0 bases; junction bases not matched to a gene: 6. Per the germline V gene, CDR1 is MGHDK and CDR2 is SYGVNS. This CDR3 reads CASSASSGASYNEQFF. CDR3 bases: TGTGCCAGCAGTGCCTCCAGCGGGGCCTCCTACAATGAGCAGTTCTTC.

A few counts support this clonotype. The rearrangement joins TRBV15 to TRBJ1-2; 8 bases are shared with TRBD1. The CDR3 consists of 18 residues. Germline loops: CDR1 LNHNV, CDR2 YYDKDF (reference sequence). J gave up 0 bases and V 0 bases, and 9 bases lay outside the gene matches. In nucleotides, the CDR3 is TGTGCCACCAGCAGAGATCCGGGGACAGGCGTAGCTAACTATGGCTACACCTTC. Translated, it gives CATSRDPGTGVANYGYTF.

CDR3 sequence reads: CASSFATGSREKLFF. CDR3 nucleotides: TGCGCCAGCAGCTTCGCGACAGGGAGCCGAGAAAAACTGTTTTTT. The rearrangement joins TRBV5-1 to TRBJ1-4; 7 bases are shared with TRBD1. Germline CDR1 SGHRS, CDR2 YFSETQ. The V and J ends lost 2 bases and 8 bases, in that order; junction bases with no gene match: 9. The CDR3 extends over 15 amino acids. Based on the CDR3 plus reference TRBV5-1 and TRBJ1-4, the full variable domain is KAGVTQTPRYLIKTRGQQVTLSCSPISGHRSVSWYQQTPGQGLQFLFEYFSETQRNKGNFPGRFSGRQFSNSRSEMNVSTLELGDSALYLCASSFATGSREKLFFGSGTQLSVL.